This record covers a single T cell receptor (beta chain). The data originate from a study of technical replicates of blood from a few donors. The CDR3 is made up of 16 amino acids. The germline V gene has CDR1 MNHNS and CDR2 SASEGT. V gave up 6 bases and J gave up 0 bases; unmatched junction bases: 10. The table came from immunoSEQ multiplex PCR; TCRdb's copy has only in-frame clones and leaves some out. There are 85,000 to 100,000 clones in the sample; 95% occur only once, and more than 0.2% lies in the top ten. The J gene is TRBJ1-2, the V gene TRBV6-1; 7 nucleotides agree with TRBD1. The source material was T cells isolated from PBMCs. The clonotype originates from a human donor in good health. The CDR3 protein is CASREQGSYSNYGYTF. CDR3 in DNA: TGTGCCAGCAGGGAACAGGGGAGTTACTCTAACTATGGCTACACCTTC.